A selection of T cell receptor beta chains follows, all from one sample in a study of metastatic and nonmetastatic thyroid tumors. Using MiXCR, TCRdb re-called clones from the PCR reads. Found here are about 27,000 clones, about 26% of them singletons; the top ten hold 5% to 6.5%. Sequenced input: blood. All receptors derive from a female donor with papillary thyroid cancer or a benign thyroid nodule (not recorded which). Some clones in this sample may be carry-over from other donors' samples. CDR3s leave out the opening cysteine and the closing phenylalanine or tryptophan.

j_gene	v_gene	CDR3aa
TRBJ1-3	TRBV6-1	ASSLTGGTGNTIY
TRBJ2-3	TRBV25-1	ASSSDFGSTDTQY
TRBJ2-3	TRBV19	ASKSIRPHSTDTQY
TRBJ2-6	TRBV20-1	SARGQGTGANVLT
TRBJ1-1	TRBV5-8	ASSLTGTNTEAF
TRBJ2-7	TRBV4-1	ASSQGQGQSYEQY
TRBJ2-3	TRBV27	ASRVSADTQY
TRBJ1-5	TRBV11-2	ASSVGVSSNQPQH
TRBJ2-3	TRBV7-2	ASRSDYSTDTQY
TRBJ1-5	TRBV19	ASSIQGANQPQH
TRBJ1-1	TRBV27	ASSSSQNTEAF
TRBJ1-1	TRBV30	AWGLGSTGGTEAF
TRBJ2-7	TRBV7-8	ASSLWTVANREQY
TRBJ1-1	TRBV2	ASSEAFPGTGVFLNTEAF